The 28 T cell receptor beta chains given below trace back to one sample, sequenced in a study of blood T cell repertoires in COVID-19. The table came from immunoSEQ multiplex PCR; TCRdb's copy has only in-frame clones and leaves some out. Of a few hundred thousand clones in the sample, more than 70% were seen once. Sequencing input: PBMCs or T cells enriched from blood (not recorded which). These receptors were collected from a man aged 25 to 40 with acute COVID-19.

This clone occurred once. The V gene is TRBV5-1, the J gene TRBJ2-5; 12 nucleotides align to TRBD2. Germline-derived CDR1 and CDR2 are SGHRS and YFSETQ. The junction had 6 bases not matched to a gene; V was cut back by 4 bases and J by 5 bases. CDR3 size: 15 residues. Written as DNA, the CDR3 is TGCGCCAGCAGCCTGGGACTAGCGGGCGGGGAGACCCAGTACTTC. It is translated as CASSLGLAGGETQYF.

The chain joins TRBV6-4 to TRBJ2-1; 10 bases align to TRBD2. The CDR3 length is 15 residues. Losses at the gene ends were 4 bases for V and 6 bases for J; bases not matched to a gene: 6. Germline V gives CDR1 MRHNA, CDR2 SNTAGT. The CDR3 here is CASSGGTSVGNEQFF. DNA for the CDR3: TGTGCCAGCAGTGGCGGGACTAGCGTGGGCAATGAGCAGTTCTTC.

V is TRBV9 and J is TRBJ1-2, with D unresolved. This CDR3 contains 16 residues. V shed 0 bases and J shed 4 bases, with 16 bases lying between them. Looked up from germline, CDR1 is SGDLS and CDR2 is YYNGEE. CDR3 DNA: TGTGCCAGCAGCGTAGACCCGGGTCCATCCTCCTATGGCTACACCTTC. It encodes CASSVDPGPSSYGYTF.

The chain recombines TRBV5-4 with TRBJ2-3, with D possibly TRBD2 on 6 matching bases. V was shortened by 3 bases and J by 2 bases, with 10 bases between the two germline ends. The CDR3 is 14 residues long. Germline CDR1 is SGHNT and CDR2 is YYREEE (reference sequence). CDR3 sequence: CASSYRGFTDTQYF. The CDR3 region has the DNA TGTGCCAGCAGCTACCGGGGGTTCACAGATACGCAGTATTTT. Full variable domain (remainder filled in from reference TRBV5-4 and TRBJ2-3): ETGVTQSPTHLIKTRGQQVTLRCSSQSGHNTVSWYQQALGQGPQFIFQYYREEENGRGNFPPRFSGLQFPNYSSELNVNALELDDSALYLCASSYRGFTDTQYFGPGTRLTVL.

The CDR3 sequence: CASSGRIGASVSGEKLFF. CDR3 bases: TGTGCCAGCAGCGGCAGAATTGGGGCGAGTGTTAGTGGCGAAAAACTGTTTTTT. The genes are TRBV7-9 and TRBJ1-4, with D perhaps TRBD1 (5 bases). This CDR3 region has 18 residues. V lost 5 bases and J 8 bases, leaving 27 bases between the germline ends. Germline-derived CDR1 and CDR2 are SEHNR and FQNEAQ (reference sequence).

A few counts support this clone. The rearrangement joins TRBV11-1 to TRBJ2-7; 12 bases are a match to TRBD1. The CDR3 is made up of 15 amino acids. The V and J ends lost 3 bases and 3 bases, in that order; junction bases with no gene match: 3. Germline V gene data show CDR1 as SGHAT and CDR2 as FQDESV (reference sequence). The CDR3 DNA reads TGTGCCAGCAGCTTGGGACAGGGGGCGATCTACGAGCAGTACTTC. Residues: CASSLGQGAIYEQYF.

The rearrangement links TRBV10-1 to TRBJ2-3; possibly TRBD1 for D (5 bases). V was pared by 2 bases and J by 3 bases, with 12 bases between. Germline CDR1 reads WNHNN; CDR2 reads SYGVQD (reference sequence). CDR3 length equals 15 residues. In nucleotides, the CDR3 is TGCGCCAGCAGTGAGGGGGCTCATGGGACAGATACGCAGTATTTT. This codes for CASSEGAHGTDTQYF.

The V call is TRBV30, the J call TRBJ1-1; weak D call: TRBD1 (5 bases). CDR1 is GTSNPN and CDR2 is SVGIG in the germline V gene (reference sequence). Trimming took off 0 bases at V and 4 bases at J, with 15 bases between the two ends. This CDR3 has 15 residues. The CDR3 region is CAWSVWGSSLTEAFF. The CDR3 bases are TGTGCCTGGAGTGTATGGGGCAGCTCCCTCACTGAAGCTTTCTTT.

The J gene is TRBJ2-2, the V gene TRBV7-3, with D possibly being TRBD2 (6 bases). V lost 1 base, J lost 6 bases, and 12 bases lay in between. Germline-derived CDR1 and CDR2 are SGHTA and FQGTGA. The CDR3 totals 15 residues. CDR3 DNA sequence: TGTGCCAGCAGCTTAAGCAGGGACTCCCCCGGGGAGCTGTTTTTT. Translating it yields CASSLSRDSPGELFF. Together with reference TRBV7-3 and TRBJ2-2, the CDR3 gives the full variable domain: GAGVSQTPSNKVTEKGKYVELRCDPISGHTALYWYRQSLGQGPEFLIYFQGTGAADDSGLPNDRFFAVRPEGSVSTLKIQRTERGDSAVYLCASSLSRDSPGELFFGEGSRLTVL.

The chain carries TRBV10-1 and TRBJ1-1; maybe TRBD1 (5 bases). Germline CDR1 reads WNHNN; CDR2 reads SYGVQD (reference sequence). The germline V and J ends were trimmed by 5 bases and 2 bases, with 6 bases remaining between them. The CDR3 extends over 12 amino acids. DNA for the CDR3: TGCGCCAGCAGTACAGGTAACACTGAAGCTTTCTTT. This gives the protein CASSTGNTEAFF.

The chain has TRBV5-1 and TRBJ1-1, with no clear D. V was shortened by 4 bases and J by 4 bases, with 23 bases between the two germline ends. The germline V gene encodes CDR1 SGHRS and CDR2 YFSETQ. This CDR3 is 17 amino acids long. In DNA form, the CDR3 reads TGCGCCAGCAGCCCGAGCTGGGTTCGGGGATGGAGCACTGAAGCTTTCTTT. This codes for CASSPSWVRGWSTEAFF. Full variable domain (outside the CDR3, taken from reference TRBV5-1 and TRBJ1-1): KAGVTQTPRYLIKTRGQQVTLSCSPISGHRSVSWYQQTPGQGLQFLFEYFSETQRNKGNFPGRFSGRQFSNSRSEMNVSTLELGDSALYLCASSPSWVRGWSTEAFFGQGTRLTVV.

V gene TRBV4-2 combines with J gene TRBJ2-3, with 7 bases identical to TRBD1. Unmatched junction bases numbered 2, after V lost 0 bases and J lost 2 bases. The CDR3 is 15 residues long. CDR1 is LGHNA and CDR2 is YNFKEQ in the germline V gene. The CDR3 DNA reads as TGTGCCAGCAGCCAAGAAGGACAGGTCACAGATACGCAGTATTTT. Its translation is CASSQEGQVTDTQYF.

In this sample, this clone turned up once. V and J are TRBV28 and TRBJ1-2; a weak D match, TRBD1 (5 bases). V lost 7 bases, J lost 4 bases, and 13 bases lay in between. The CDR3 loop spans 13 amino acids. CDR1 and CDR2 (germline): MDHEN, SYDVKM. In nucleotides, the CDR3 is TGTGCCAGCAAATCCGGGGGGATCTATGGCTACACCTTC. Translated, it gives CASKSGGIYGYTF.

The rearrangement uses TRBV27 and TRBJ2-7, with D perhaps matching TRBD1 (6 bases). CDR1 MNHEY and CDR2 SMNVEV come from the germline V gene (reference sequence). The CDR3 totals 13 residues. The V end lost 1 base, the J end lost 6 bases, and 10 bases lay between the germline ends. CDR3 nucleotide sequence: TGTGCCAGCAGTTTATACAGGGTGTCCGAGCAGTACTTC. Amino acids: CASSLYRVSEQYF.

The chain couples TRBV19 to TRBJ1-2; D remains ambiguous. V shed 1 base and J shed 6 bases, with 9 bases lying between them. Germline lookup yields CDR1 LNHDA and CDR2 SQIVND (reference sequence). CDR3 length: 13 amino acids. This chain's CDR3 is CASSIVASHGYTF. The CDR3 DNA sequence: TGTGCCAGTAGTATAGTGGCCTCCCATGGCTACACCTTC. The full variable domain, completed using reference TRBV19 and TRBJ1-2, is DGGITQSPKYLFRKEGQNVTLSCEQNLNHDAMYWYRQDPGQGLRLIYYSQIVNDFQKGDIAEGYSVSREKKESFPLTVTSAQKNPTAFYLCASSIVASHGYTFGSGTRLTVV.

The chain carries TRBV23-1 and TRBJ2-7, with D hard to call. TRBV23-1 is an ORF, with its function uncertain. The length of the CDR3 is 15 residues. The germline V and J ends were trimmed by 0 bases and 9 bases, with 18 bases remaining between them. Here the CDR3 DNA reads TGCGCCAGCAGTCAATCAAGAGGTCATTCAGTGTGGCAGTACTTC. Residues: CASSQSRGHSVWQYF.

This chain joins TRBV28 and TRBJ2-7; D may be TRBD1 (6 bases). Germline CDR1 and CDR2: MDHEN and SYDVKM. V shed 7 bases and J shed 6 bases, with 16 bases lying between them. The CDR3 is 13 amino acids. CDR3 sequence: CASKRTDTREQYF. CDR3 coding DNA: TGTGCCAGCAAACGGACAGACACGCGCGAGCAGTACTTC.

The gene calls are TRBV27 and TRBJ1-1, with no clear D. CDR3 length equals 13 residues. Trimming took 6 bases from V and 4 from J, leaving 12 bases between them. Germline V lookup: CDR1 MNHEY, CDR2 SMNVEV (reference sequence). In DNA form, the CDR3 reads TGTGCCAGCAGGCGGGTAGACGCCACTGAAGCTTTCTTT. Residues: CASRRVDATEAFF.

The chain couples TRBV9 to TRBJ1-5; D not certain. There are 13 residues in the CDR3. The germline V gene has CDR1 SGDLS and CDR2 YYNGEE. V dropped 3 bases and J dropped 6 bases, with 10 bases sitting between them. The CDR3 DNA reads as TGTGCCAGCAGCGCCGGGGAATTTCAGCCCCAGCATTTT. Its protein product is CASSAGEFQPQHF.

The chain employs TRBV6-4 and TRBJ1-1, with D perhaps matching TRBD1 (6 bases). V lost 0 bases and J 8 bases, leaving 13 bases between the germline ends. This CDR3 spans 14 amino acids. Looked up from germline, CDR1 is MRHNA and CDR2 is SNTAGT. CDR3 residues: CASSDSSGAREAFF. The CDR3, as DNA: TGTGCCAGCAGTGACTCGTCAGGGGCGAGGGAAGCTTTCTTT.

This clone was seen just once. The rearrangement uses TRBV5-4 and TRBJ2-7; D perhaps matches TRBD2 (6 bases). In germline, CDR1 is SGHNT, CDR2 YYREEE (reference sequence). This CDR3 has 13 amino acids. V was trimmed by 2 bases and J by 4 bases, leaving 10 bases between them. CDR3 coding DNA: TGTGCCAGCAGCTTCGGGGGTAGGTACGAGCAGTACTTC. Encoded protein: CASSFGGRYEQYF.

This clone turned up a few times. The chain links TRBV7-6 to TRBJ2-7; 8 nucleotides match TRBD1. CDR1 and CDR2 (germline): SGHVS, FNYEAQ. This CDR3 is 13 amino acids long. V dropped 5 bases and J dropped 3; count of bases not matched to a gene: 3. The CDR3 region has the DNA TGTGCCAGCAGCACAGGACAGGGCTACGAGCAGTACTTC. Translating gives CASSTGQGYEQYF.

The J gene is TRBJ1-6, the V gene TRBV9, with D hard to call. V dropped 1 base and J dropped 4 bases, with 18 bases sitting between them. The CDR3 runs to 18 residues. Looked up from germline, CDR1 is SGDLS and CDR2 is YYNGEE. CDR3 amino acids: CASSVTAGGREYNSPLHF. In DNA form, the CDR3 reads TGTGCCAGCAGCGTAACCGCCGGAGGGCGAGAGTATAATTCACCCCTCCACTTT.

This clone was observed a single time. The chain links TRBV10-2 to TRBJ1-6, with TRBD1 identical over 7 bases. With 7 bases clipped from V and 8 bases from J, the junction kept 14 bases outside the gene matches. The CDR3 loop spans 16 amino acids. CDR1 and CDR2 from the germline V gene are WSHSY and SAAADI. Here the CDR3 DNA reads TGCGCCAGCATCTCTGGACAGGCCGGGGGTGATTCACCCCTCCACTTT. As protein: CASISGQAGGDSPLHF.

The J gene is TRBJ1-1, the V gene TRBV21-1; TRBD1 reflects the table's D call only, with no check against the DNA. TRBV21-1 constitutes a pseudogene. The CDR3 loop spans 16 amino acids. As DNA, the CDR3 is TGTGCCAGCAGCCTAGAGGGGACAGCCGTGAACACTGAAGCTTTCTTT. It yields the protein CASSLEGTAVNTEAFF.

The chain carries TRBV5-5 and TRBJ1-1; 8 bases match TRBD1. The ends lost 5 bases at V and 1 base at J; junction bases unmatched: 10. CDR3 length equals 16 residues. Per the germline V gene, CDR1 is SGHKS and CDR2 is YYEKEE (reference sequence). In nucleotides, the CDR3 is TGTGCCAGCAGGAGGAGGGTTGGACAGGGGAACACTGAAGCTTTCTTT. Translating it yields CASRRRVGQGNTEAFF. Full variable domain (outside the CDR3, taken from reference TRBV5-5 and TRBJ1-1): DAGVTQSPTHLIKTRGQQVTLRCSPISGHKSVSWYQQVLGQGPQFIFQYYEKEERGRGNFPDRFSARQFPNYSSELNVNALLLGDSALYLCASRRRVGQGNTEAFFGQGTRLTVV.

This clone was seen a few times. The chain employs TRBV19 and TRBJ1-3, with TRBD1 identical over 7 bases. J lost 5 bases, V lost 4 bases, and 8 bases had no gene match. Germline V gives CDR1 LNHDA, CDR2 SQIVND (reference sequence). The CDR3 sequence is 15 residues long. CDR3 nucleotides: TGTGCCAGTAGTACCCCAGGGGGGACCCGAAACACCATATATTTT. The encoded protein is CASSTPGGTRNTIYF.

The genes are TRBV19 and TRBJ1-4, with 9 positions matching TRBD1. Looked up from germline, CDR1 is LNHDA and CDR2 is SQIVND (reference sequence). V trimming: 6 bases; J trimming: 6 bases; junction bases outside the gene matches: 8. The CDR3 runs to 15 residues. CDR3 sequence (DNA): TGTGCCAGTAGGACGACGGGACAGGGTGATGAAAAACTGTTTTTT. It specifies CASRTTGQGDEKLFF.